These 30 T cell receptor beta chains were sequenced from one sample in a study of blood T cell repertoires in COVID-19. Data came from immunoSEQ multiplex PCR; TCRdb stores just in-frame clones and leaves some out. Of more than 250,000 clones listed, approximately 82% were seen once; the top ten hold 3.5% to 5.5%. The material sequenced was peripheral blood. Receptors originate from a man aged 55 to 70 who had recovered from COVID-19.

The chain is built from TRBV28 and TRBJ1-2; D may be TRBD1 (5 bases). Trimming stripped 3 bases from V and 4 bases from J, with 15 bases between. Germline V gives CDR1 MDHEN, CDR2 SYDVKM. The CDR3 is 15 amino acids. Here the CDR3 reads CASSFRGAPGYGYTF. The CDR3, as DNA: TGTGCCAGCAGTTTTCGCGGGGCCCCGGGCTATGGCTACACCTTC.

This sequence joins TRBV29-1 and TRBJ2-5; D is perhaps TRBD2 (6 bases). Between the trimmed V and J ends, which lost 7 bases and 5 bases, there was a span of 14 bases. The CDR3 is 12 amino acids. The V gene's germline CDR1 is SQVTM and CDR2 ANQGSEA. The chain's CDR3 is CSGRGNGETQYF. CDR3 DNA: TGCAGCGGACGGGGGAATGGGGAGACCCAGTACTTC. The variable domain in full, completed from reference TRBV29-1 and TRBJ2-5, reads SAVISQKPSRDICQRGTSLTIQCQVDSQVTMMFWYRQQPGQSLTLIATANQGSEATYESGFVIDKFPISRPNLTFSTLTVSNMSPEDSSIYLCSGRGNGETQYFGPGTRLLVL.

This chain joins TRBV27 and TRBJ1-2; D perhaps matches TRBD1 (6 bases). Per germline, CDR1 MNHEY and CDR2 SMNVEV (reference sequence). V lost 5 bases, J lost 7 bases, and 17 bases lay in between. The CDR3 runs to 14 residues. CDR3 coding DNA: TGTGCCAGCAGTGCCAACAGGGTCGGCGGTGGCTACACCTTC. It codes for CASSANRVGGGYTF.

This sequence joins TRBV15 and TRBJ2-3; tentatively, D is TRBD2 (7 bases). The germline CDR1 and CDR2 sequences are LNHNV and YYDKDF (reference sequence). V was trimmed by 3 bases and J by 5 bases, leaving 18 bases between them. The CDR3 consists of 16 residues. This chain's CDR3 is CATSSPWQGRGDTQYF. Written as DNA, the CDR3 is TGTGCCACCAGCAGTCCCTGGCAGGGGAGGGGAGATACGCAGTATTTT.

The chain joins TRBV28 to TRBJ1-5; 9 bases map to TRBD1. V trimming: 6 bases; J trimming: 6 bases; junction bases outside the gene matches: 9. CDR1 and CDR2 (germline): MDHEN, SYDVKM. The CDR3 spans 15 residues. The CDR3, as DNA: TGTGCCAGCAGCCTTCGACAGGGGGAAAGTCAGCCCCAGCATTTT. Translation gives CASSLRQGESQPQHF.

This chain uses TRBV5-5 with TRBJ2-1; 10 nucleotides line up with TRBD2. The germline gives CDR1 SGHKS, CDR2 YYEKEE (reference sequence). This CDR3 has 18 amino acids. V shed 4 bases and J 3 bases; nucleotides not matched to a gene: 13. The DNA for the CDR3 is TGTGCCAGCAGCGCACCAAAAAGGACTAGCGGCCTCTACAATGAGCAGTTCTTC. Its translation: CASSAPKRTSGLYNEQFF.

CDR3 nucleotides: TGTGCCAGCAGACTCGGACAGGGCCTTCCAGAGACCCAGTACTTC. Its translation: CASRLGQGLPETQYF. The chain couples TRBV28 to TRBJ2-5; TRBD1 aligns across 8 bases. The CDR3 is made up of 15 amino acids. V trimming: 6 bases; J trimming: 4 bases; junction bases outside the gene matches: 10. CDR1 and CDR2 from the germline V gene are MDHEN and SYDVKM.

The chain is built from TRBV10-3 and TRBJ2-1, with 10 bases that match TRBD2. The CDR3 runs to 15 residues. CDR1 and CDR2 (germline): ENHRY, SYGVKD. Unmatched junction bases numbered 13, after V lost 10 bases and J lost 7 bases. The CDR3 protein is CATYYSGRASNEQFF. CDR3 DNA sequence: TGTGCCACCTATTACAGCGGGAGGGCCAGTAATGAGCAGTTCTTC.

This sequence joins TRBV30 and TRBJ1-3; no firm D call. The germline CDR1 and CDR2 sequences are GTSNPN and SVGIG (reference sequence). Between the trimmed V and J ends, which lost 0 bases and 4 bases, there was a span of 10 bases. The CDR3 spans 14 residues. The CDR3 loop reads CAWSVGREGNTIYF. CDR3 bases: TGTGCCTGGAGTGTGGGCAGAGAGGGAAACACCATATATTTT.

The J gene is TRBJ2-2, the V gene TRBV7-9; a weak D match, TRBD1 (5 bases). This CDR3 region has 15 residues. Germline V gives CDR1 SEHNR, CDR2 FQNEAQ (reference sequence). The V end was cut by 3 bases, the J end by 2 bases, with 10 bases between. The CDR3 DNA reads as TGTGCCAGCAGCTTGACAGATTTTAACACCGGGGAGCTGTTTTTT. Residues: CASSLTDFNTGELFF.

The chain has TRBV24-1 and TRBJ2-7; 9 bases fit TRBD1. The CDR3 runs to 15 residues. J lost 4 bases, V lost 3 bases, and 6 bases had no gene match. Per the germline V gene, CDR1 is KGHDR and CDR2 is SFDVKD. The CDR3 DNA reads TGTGCCACCAGTGATCCGACAGGGGGATCGTACGAGCAGTACTTC. Protein sequence: CATSDPTGGSYEQYF.

This chain joins TRBV7-9 and TRBJ2-7, with 7 positions matching TRBD1. Germline V gene sequence: CDR1 SEHNR, CDR2 FQNEAQ (reference sequence). V lost 3 bases, J lost 4 bases, and 6 bases stayed unmatched. The CDR3 covers 14 residues. This CDR3 is CASSFGAGGYEQYF. Here the CDR3 DNA reads TGTGCCAGCAGCTTTGGTGCAGGGGGATACGAGCAGTACTTC.

This clone has just one count. CDR3 sequence reads: CASSLRASGETQYF. In nucleotides, the CDR3 is TGTGCCAGCAGCCTTCGGGCTAGCGGGGAGACCCAGTACTTC. The V call is TRBV3-1 (or the pseudogene TRBV3-2), the J call TRBJ2-5; 8 positions agree with TRBD2. V shed 4 bases and J 5 bases; nucleotides not matched to a gene: 6. There are 14 residues in the CDR3. Per the germline V gene, CDR1 is LGHDT and CDR2 is YNNKEL (reference sequence).

The CDR3 is CASRAGSGGNQPQHF. The CDR3 DNA reads as TGTGCCAGTAGGGCGGGGAGCGGAGGCAATCAGCCCCAGCATTTT. The chain couples TRBV19 to TRBJ1-5; no clear D gene. V shed 6 bases and J shed 2 bases, with 14 bases lying between them. The CDR3 totals 15 residues. Germline assignment: CDR1 LNHDA and CDR2 SQIVND (reference sequence).

The chain joins TRBV6-5 to TRBJ2-7; 9 nucleotides agree with TRBD1. Looked up from germline, CDR1 is MNHEY and CDR2 is SVGAGI. Trimming removed 10 bases from V and 5 bases from J; junction bases left unmatched: 6. CDR3 length: 12 amino acids. CDR3 loop: CATRDRADEQYF. The CDR3 DNA reads as TGTGCCACCCGGGACAGGGCCGACGAGCAGTACTTC.

V and J are TRBV6-1 and TRBJ2-2, with D possibly TRBD1 on 5 matching bases. V dropped 3 bases and J dropped 6 bases, with 11 bases sitting between them. This CDR3 has 14 residues. In germline, CDR1 is MNHNS, CDR2 SASEGT. The CDR3: CASSETARSGELFF. CDR3 bases: TGTGCCAGCAGTGAGACAGCGCGGTCCGGGGAGCTGTTTTTT.

This rearrangement joins TRBV7-6 to TRBJ2-5; possibly TRBD1 for D (7 bases). The CDR3 extends over 14 amino acids. Germline V lookup: CDR1 SGHVS, CDR2 FNYEAQ. Trimming took 1 base from V and 5 from J, leaving 11 bases between them. The CDR3 here is CASSLEAGGETQYF. In DNA, the CDR3 is TGTGCCAGCAGCTTAGAGGCAGGGGGGGAGACCCAGTACTTC. Supplemented by reference TRBV7-6 and TRBJ2-5, the full variable domain reads GAGVSQSPRYKVTKRGQDVALRCDPISGHVSLYWYRQALGQGPEFLTYFNYEAQQDKSGLPNDRFSAERPEGSISTLTIQRTEQRDSAMYRCASSLEAGGETQYFGPGTRLLVL.

V usage is TRBV28 and J usage is TRBJ2-7; D is ambiguous. Trimming shortened V by 11 bases and J by 6 bases, and 17 bases separated the two germline ends. This CDR3 comprises 12 residues. CDR1 is MDHEN, CDR2 SYDVKM, per germline. CDR3 DNA: TGTGCCGGCCAGACCCTCCCAGGCGAGCAGTACTTC. Protein sequence: CAGQTLPGEQYF.

V gene TRBV30 combines with J gene TRBJ2-7, with 8 positions matching TRBD2. This CDR3 has 13 amino acids. Germline V gene data show CDR1 as GTSNPN and CDR2 as SVGIG (reference sequence). Trimming at V came to 0 bases and at J to 7 bases, leaving 5 bases not matched to a gene. The CDR3 nucleotides read TGTGCCTGGAGTGTTCGACTAGCGCGTGAGCAGTACTTC. Protein product: CAWSVRLAREQYF.

This clone is a singleton in its sample. The CDR3 nucleotides are TGTGCCACCAGCACAGTAGACAGGGCCTTCGGGAACACTGAAGCTTTCTTT. It is translated as CATSTVDRAFGNTEAFF. The chain couples TRBV15 to TRBJ1-1, with 7 bases lining up with TRBD1. The V and J ends lost 4 bases and 1 base, in that order; junction bases with no gene match: 12. The CDR3 length is 17 residues. From germline, CDR1 is LNHNV and CDR2 YYDKDF (reference sequence). Full variable domain (rest looked up from reference TRBV15 and TRBJ1-1): DAMVIQNPRYQVTQFGKPVTLSCSQTLNHNVMYWYQQKSSQAPKLLFHYYDKDFNNEADTPDNFQSRRPNTSFCFLDIRSPGLGDTAMYLCATSTVDRAFGNTEAFFGQGTRLTVV.

The chain employs TRBV9 and TRBJ1-3, with 8 positions matching TRBD1. The CDR3 runs to 17 residues. V shed 0 bases and J 1 base; nucleotides not matched to a gene: 6. CDR1 and CDR2 (germline): SGDLS, YYNGEE. The chain's CDR3 is CASSVEPGGNSGNTIYF. The CDR3 DNA reads as TGTGCCAGCAGCGTAGAGCCAGGGGGCAATTCTGGAAACACCATATATTTT.

This clone showed up just once. This chain connects TRBV27 to TRBJ1-1, with a tentative D call TRBD1 (5 bases). From germline, CDR1 is MNHEY and CDR2 SMNVEV (reference sequence). With 3 bases removed from V and 6 bases from J, the gap between germline ends came to 5 bases. The CDR3 spans 11 residues. The CDR3 nucleotides are TGTGCCAGCAGTTTGGGGCCTGAAGCTTTCTTT. Translating it yields CASSLGPEAFF.

This clone was counted only a few times. V is TRBV30 and J is TRBJ2-7; D gene uncertain. Between the trimmed V and J ends, which lost 0 bases and 3 bases, there was a span of 15 bases. CDR1 is GTSNPN and CDR2 is SVGIG in the germline V gene (reference sequence). The CDR3 covers 15 residues. This CDR3 is CAWSVGSGTYYEQYF. The CDR3 DNA is TGTGCCTGGAGTGTAGGCTCAGGAACTTACTACGAGCAGTACTTC.

The chain has TRBV9 and TRBJ1-1; possible D gene TRBD1, 5 bases. V was clipped by 4 bases and J by 0 bases, with 10 bases between them. The CDR3 loop spans 14 amino acids. CDR1 is SGDLS, CDR2 YYNGEE, per germline. The CDR3 sequence: CASSPGTVNTEAFF. The CDR3 region has the DNA TGTGCCAGCAGCCCCGGGACTGTGAACACTGAAGCTTTCTTT.

This chain links TRBV6-1 with TRBJ1-3, with 8 bases that match TRBD1. CDR1 and CDR2 (germline): MNHNS, SASEGT. The CDR3 spans 16 residues. V gave up 3 bases and J gave up 8 bases; unmatched junction bases: 12. The CDR3 sequence: CASSDRRTGTADTIYF. The CDR3 region has the DNA TGTGCCAGCAGTGACCGTCGGACAGGGACAGCTGACACCATATATTTT.

The chain uses TRBV23-1 and TRBJ1-6, with D perhaps TRBD1 (6 bases). TRBV23-1 carries the ORF label, with uncertain function. CDR3 length: 19 residues. Trimming left V 6 bases short and J 0 bases short, with 21 bases between. CDR3 coding DNA: TGCGCCAGCAGGTCTGGCACAGGGATTTTCAGCTCCTATAATTCACCCCTCCACTTT. Translating gives CASRSGTGIFSSYNSPLHF.

The gene calls are TRBV9 and TRBJ1-3; D is perhaps TRBD1 (6 bases). This CDR3 has 15 residues. Germline CDR1 SGDLS, CDR2 YYNGEE. V shed 3 bases and J shed 0 bases, with 10 bases lying between them. The CDR3 spells CASSADSRSGNTIYF. Here the CDR3 DNA reads TGTGCCAGCAGCGCGGACAGCCGCTCTGGAAACACCATATATTTT.

This chain links TRBV6-6 with TRBJ2-3; D possibly corresponds to TRBD1 (5 bases). CDR3 size: 15 residues. CDR1 is MNHNY, CDR2 SVGAGI, per germline (reference sequence). The V gene lost 2 bases and the J gene lost 3 bases, with 12 bases spanning the gap. The CDR3 DNA is TGTGCCAGCAGTTACGGGGCGGCGTGGACAGATACGCAGTATTTT. As protein: CASSYGAAWTDTQYF.

The V call is TRBV28, the J call TRBJ1-2; TRBD1 agrees at 7 bases. The germline V gene encodes CDR1 MDHEN and CDR2 SYDVKM. The CDR3 covers 17 residues. V was clipped by 2 bases and J by 2 bases; unmatched bases: 11. The CDR3 nucleotides are TGTGCCAGCAGTTTACCCATAGGGGGCAAACTGAACTATGGCTACACCTTC. Translated: CASSLPIGGKLNYGYTF.

The chain is built from TRBV28 and TRBJ1-5; tentative D call: TRBD1 (6 bases). This CDR3 region has 14 residues. The ends were cut back, 5 bases at V and 5 bases at J, with 13 bases in the middle. Germline values: CDR1 MDHEN, CDR2 SYDVKM. The CDR3 DNA reads as TGTGCCAGCAGTAGACAACAGGGAGATCAGCCCCAGCATTTT. It codes for CASSRQQGDQPQHF. The variable domain in full, with the rest retrieved from reference TRBV28 and TRBJ1-5, is DVKVTQSSRYLVKRTGEKVFLECVQDMDHENMFWYRQDPGLGLRLIYFSYDVKMKEKGDIPEGYSVSREKKERFSLILESASTNQTSMYLCASSRQQGDQPQHFGDGTRLSIL.